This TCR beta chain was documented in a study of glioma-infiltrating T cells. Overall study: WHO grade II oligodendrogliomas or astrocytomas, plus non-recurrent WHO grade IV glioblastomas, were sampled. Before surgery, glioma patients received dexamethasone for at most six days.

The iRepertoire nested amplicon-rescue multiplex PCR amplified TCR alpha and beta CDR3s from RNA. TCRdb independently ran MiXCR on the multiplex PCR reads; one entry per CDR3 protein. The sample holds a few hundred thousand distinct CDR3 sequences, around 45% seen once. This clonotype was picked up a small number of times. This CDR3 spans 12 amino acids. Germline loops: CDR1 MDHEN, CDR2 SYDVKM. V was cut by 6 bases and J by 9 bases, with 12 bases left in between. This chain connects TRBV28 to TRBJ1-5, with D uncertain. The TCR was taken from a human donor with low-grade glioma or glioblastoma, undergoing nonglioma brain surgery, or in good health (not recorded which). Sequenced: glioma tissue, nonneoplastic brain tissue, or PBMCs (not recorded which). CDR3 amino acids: CASSPLTAPQHF. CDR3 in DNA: TGTGCCAGCAGCCCCCTGACCGCGCCCCAGCATTTT.